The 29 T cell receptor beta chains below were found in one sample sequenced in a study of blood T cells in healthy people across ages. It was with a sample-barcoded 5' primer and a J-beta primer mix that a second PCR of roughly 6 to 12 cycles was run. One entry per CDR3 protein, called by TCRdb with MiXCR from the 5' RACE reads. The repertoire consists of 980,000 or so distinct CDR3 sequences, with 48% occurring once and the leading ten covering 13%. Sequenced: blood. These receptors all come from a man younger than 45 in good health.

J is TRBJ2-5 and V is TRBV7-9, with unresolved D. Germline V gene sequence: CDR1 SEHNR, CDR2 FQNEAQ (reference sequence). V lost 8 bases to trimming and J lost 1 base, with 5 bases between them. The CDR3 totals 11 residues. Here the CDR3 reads CASQRQETQYF. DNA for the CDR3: TGTGCCAGCCAACGCCAAGAGACCCAGTACTTC.

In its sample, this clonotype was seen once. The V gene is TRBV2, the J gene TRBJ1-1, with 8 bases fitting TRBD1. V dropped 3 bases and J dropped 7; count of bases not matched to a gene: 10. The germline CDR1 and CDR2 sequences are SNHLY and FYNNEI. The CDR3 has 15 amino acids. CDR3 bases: TGTGCCAGCAGTGATCCCGCCAGGGGGCTGAATGAAGCTTTCTTT. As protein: CASSDPARGLNEAFF.

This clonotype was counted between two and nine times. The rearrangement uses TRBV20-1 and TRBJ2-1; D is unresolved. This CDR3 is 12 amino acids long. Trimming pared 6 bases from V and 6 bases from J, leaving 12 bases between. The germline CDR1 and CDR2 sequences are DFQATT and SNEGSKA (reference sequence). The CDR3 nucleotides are TGCAGTGCCTGGGGTGTCGGCAATGAGCAGTTCTTC. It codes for CSAWGVGNEQFF.

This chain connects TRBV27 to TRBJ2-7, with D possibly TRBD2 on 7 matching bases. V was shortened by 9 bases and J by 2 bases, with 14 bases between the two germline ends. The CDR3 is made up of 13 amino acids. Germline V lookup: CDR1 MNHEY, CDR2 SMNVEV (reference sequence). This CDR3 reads CARKGGPTYEQYF. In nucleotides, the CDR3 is TGTGCCAGGAAGGGGGGGCCCACCTACGAGCAGTACTTC.

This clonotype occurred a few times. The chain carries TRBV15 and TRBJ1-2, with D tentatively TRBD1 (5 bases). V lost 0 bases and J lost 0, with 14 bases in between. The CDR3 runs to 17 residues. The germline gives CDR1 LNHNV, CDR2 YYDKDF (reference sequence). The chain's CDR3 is CATSRDLSVTANYGYTF. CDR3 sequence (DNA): TGTGCCACCAGCAGAGATCTAAGCGTGACAGCTAACTATGGCTACACCTTC.

CDR3 region: CSAPIGAFAYEQYF. CDR3 sequence (DNA): TGCAGTGCGCCCATTGGGGCTTTTGCCTACGAGCAGTACTTC. V gene TRBV20-1 combines with J gene TRBJ2-7, with a possible D match to TRBD1 (5 bases). V lost 6 bases, J lost 2 bases, and 17 bases lay in between. The CDR3 is made up of 14 amino acids. The germline V gene encodes CDR1 DFQATT and CDR2 SNEGSKA (reference sequence).

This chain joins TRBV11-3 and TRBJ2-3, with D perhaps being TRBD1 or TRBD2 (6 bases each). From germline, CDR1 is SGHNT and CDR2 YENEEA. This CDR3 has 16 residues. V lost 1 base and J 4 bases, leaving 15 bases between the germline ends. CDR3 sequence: CASSLGGAGEADTQYF. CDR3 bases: TGTGCCAGCAGCTTAGGAGGAGCAGGGGAGGCAGATACGCAGTATTTT.

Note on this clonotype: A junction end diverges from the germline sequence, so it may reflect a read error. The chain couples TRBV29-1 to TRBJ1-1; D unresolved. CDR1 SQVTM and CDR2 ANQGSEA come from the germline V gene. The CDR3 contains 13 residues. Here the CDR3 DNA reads TGCGGCGTTGGAGCCAGGTTGAACACTGAAGCTTTCTTT. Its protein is CGVGARLNTEAFF.

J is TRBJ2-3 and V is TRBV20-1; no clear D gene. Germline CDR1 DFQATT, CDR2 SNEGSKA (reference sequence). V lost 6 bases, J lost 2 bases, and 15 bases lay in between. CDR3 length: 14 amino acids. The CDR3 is CSAPISGLTDTQYF. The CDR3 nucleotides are TGCAGTGCCCCGATATCCGGGCTCACAGATACGCAGTATTTT.

In DNA form, the CDR3 reads TGTGCCAGCAGCGTAGGGGTTTTGGAGACCCAGTACTTC. This translates into CASSVGVLETQYF. V gene TRBV9 combines with J gene TRBJ2-5; D gene unclear. The CDR3 is made up of 13 amino acids. The V end lost 0 bases, the J end lost 5 bases, and 8 bases lay between the germline ends. Germline V lookup: CDR1 SGDLS, CDR2 YYNGEE.

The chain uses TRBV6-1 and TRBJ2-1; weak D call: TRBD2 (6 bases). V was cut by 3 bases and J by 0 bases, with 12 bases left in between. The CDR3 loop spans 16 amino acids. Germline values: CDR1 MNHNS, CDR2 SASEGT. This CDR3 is CASSDMVADSYNEQFF. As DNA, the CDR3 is TGTGCCAGCAGTGATATGGTAGCGGACTCCTACAATGAGCAGTTCTTC.

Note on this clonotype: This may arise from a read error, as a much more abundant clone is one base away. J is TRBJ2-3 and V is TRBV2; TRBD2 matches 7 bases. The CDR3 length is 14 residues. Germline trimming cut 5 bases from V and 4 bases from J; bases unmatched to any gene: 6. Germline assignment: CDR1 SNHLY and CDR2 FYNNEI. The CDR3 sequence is CASSLGLEPDTQYF. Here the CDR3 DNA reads TGTGCCAGCAGTCTCGGACTAGAACCAGATACGCAGTATTTT.

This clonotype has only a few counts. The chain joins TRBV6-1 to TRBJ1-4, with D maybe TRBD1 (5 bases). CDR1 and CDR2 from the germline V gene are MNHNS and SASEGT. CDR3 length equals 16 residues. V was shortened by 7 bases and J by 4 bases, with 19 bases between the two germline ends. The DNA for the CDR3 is TGTGCCAGCAACCAGGGCCTGAACTGGATTAATGAAAAACTGTTTTTT. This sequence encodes CASNQGLNWINEKLFF.

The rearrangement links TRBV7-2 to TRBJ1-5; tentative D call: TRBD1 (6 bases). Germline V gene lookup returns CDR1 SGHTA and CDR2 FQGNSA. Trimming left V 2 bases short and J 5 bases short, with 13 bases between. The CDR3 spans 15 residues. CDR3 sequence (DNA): TGTGCCAGCAGCTTATACGACAGGAGTTATCAGCCCCAGCATTTT. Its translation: CASSLYDRSYQPQHF.

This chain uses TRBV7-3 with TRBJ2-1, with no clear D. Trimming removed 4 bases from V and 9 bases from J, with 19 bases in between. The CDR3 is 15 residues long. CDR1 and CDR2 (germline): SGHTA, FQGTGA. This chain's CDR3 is CASSSDASSLLEQFF. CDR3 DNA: TGTGCCAGCAGCTCGGACGCCAGCTCCCTACTTGAGCAGTTCTTC.

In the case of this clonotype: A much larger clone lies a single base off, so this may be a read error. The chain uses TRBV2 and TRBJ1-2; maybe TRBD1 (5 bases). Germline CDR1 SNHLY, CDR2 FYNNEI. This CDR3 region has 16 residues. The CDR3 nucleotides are TGTGCCAGCAGTGCAGAAGGTTCAGGGAATGCCTATGGCTGCACCTTC. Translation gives CASSAEGSGNAYGCTF.

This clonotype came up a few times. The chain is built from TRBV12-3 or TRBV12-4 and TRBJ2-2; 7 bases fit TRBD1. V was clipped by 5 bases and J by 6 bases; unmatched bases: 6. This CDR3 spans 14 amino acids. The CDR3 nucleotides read TGTGCCAGCAGTAGACGACAGGGCCCCGGGGAGCTGTTTTTT. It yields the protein CASSRRQGPGELFF.

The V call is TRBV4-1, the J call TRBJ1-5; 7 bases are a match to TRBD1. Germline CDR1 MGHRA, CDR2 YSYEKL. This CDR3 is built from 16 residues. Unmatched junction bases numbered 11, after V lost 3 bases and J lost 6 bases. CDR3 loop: CASSQGLTGSGQPQHF. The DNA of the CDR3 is TGCGCCAGCAGCCAGGGGCTGACAGGGAGTGGTCAGCCCCAGCATTTT.

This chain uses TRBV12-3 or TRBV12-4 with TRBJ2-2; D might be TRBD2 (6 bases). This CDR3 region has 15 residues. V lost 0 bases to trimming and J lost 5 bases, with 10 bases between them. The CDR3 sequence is CASSLARRETGELFF. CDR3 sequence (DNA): TGTGCCAGCAGTTTAGCCAGGCGGGAAACCGGGGAGCTGTTTTTT.

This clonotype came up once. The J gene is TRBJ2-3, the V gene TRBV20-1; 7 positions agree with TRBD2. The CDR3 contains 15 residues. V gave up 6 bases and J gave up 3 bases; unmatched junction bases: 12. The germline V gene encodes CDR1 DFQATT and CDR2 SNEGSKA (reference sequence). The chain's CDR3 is CSARRLAAFTDTQYF. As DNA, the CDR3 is TGCAGTGCCCGCCGGCTAGCGGCCTTTACAGATACGCAGTATTTT.

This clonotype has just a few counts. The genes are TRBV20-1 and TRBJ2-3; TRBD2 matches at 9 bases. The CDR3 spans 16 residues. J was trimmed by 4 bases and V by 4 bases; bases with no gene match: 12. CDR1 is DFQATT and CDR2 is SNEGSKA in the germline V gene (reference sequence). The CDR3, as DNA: TGCAGTGCTACTGGGACTAGCCGGGTTTCTGCAGATACGCAGTATTTT. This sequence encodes CSATGTSRVSADTQYF.

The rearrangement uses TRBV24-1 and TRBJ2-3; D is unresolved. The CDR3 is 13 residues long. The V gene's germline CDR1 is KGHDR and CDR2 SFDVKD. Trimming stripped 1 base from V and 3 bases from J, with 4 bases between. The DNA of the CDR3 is TGTGCCACCAGTGATTTTAGGACAGATACGCAGTATTTT. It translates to CATSDFRTDTQYF.

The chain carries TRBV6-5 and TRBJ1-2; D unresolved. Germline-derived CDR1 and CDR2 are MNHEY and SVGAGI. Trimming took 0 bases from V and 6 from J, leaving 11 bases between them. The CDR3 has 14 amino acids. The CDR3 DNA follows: TGTGCCAGCAGTTACTCAGTGGGAGGGAATGGCTACACCTTC. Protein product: CASSYSVGGNGYTF.

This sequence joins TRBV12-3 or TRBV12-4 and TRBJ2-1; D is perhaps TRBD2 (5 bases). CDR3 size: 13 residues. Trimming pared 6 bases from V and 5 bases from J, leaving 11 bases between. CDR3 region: CASRPGTHNEQFF. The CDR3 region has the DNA TGTGCCAGCAGACCGGGAACTCACAATGAGCAGTTCTTC.

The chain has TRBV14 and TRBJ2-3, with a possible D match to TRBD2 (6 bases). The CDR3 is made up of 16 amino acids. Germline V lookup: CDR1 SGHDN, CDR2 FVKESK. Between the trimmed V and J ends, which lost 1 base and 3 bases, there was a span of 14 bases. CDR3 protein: CASSQGGTRGTDTQYF. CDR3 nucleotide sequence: TGTGCCAGCAGCCAAGGCGGGACTCGGGGAACAGATACGCAGTATTTT.

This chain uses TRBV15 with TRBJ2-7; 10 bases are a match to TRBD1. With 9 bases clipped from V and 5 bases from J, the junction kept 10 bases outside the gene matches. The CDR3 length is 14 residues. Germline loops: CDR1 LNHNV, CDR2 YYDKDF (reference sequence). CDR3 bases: TGTGCCACGAGTCCCGGGACAGGGGAGAACGAGCAGTACTTC. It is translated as CATSPGTGENEQYF.

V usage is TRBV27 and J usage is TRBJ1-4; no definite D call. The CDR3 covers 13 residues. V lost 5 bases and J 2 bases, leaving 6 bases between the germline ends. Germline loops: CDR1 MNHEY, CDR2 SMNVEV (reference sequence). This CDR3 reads CASSAQTNEKLFF. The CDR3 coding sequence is TGTGCCAGCAGTGCGCAGACTAATGAAAAACTGTTTTTT. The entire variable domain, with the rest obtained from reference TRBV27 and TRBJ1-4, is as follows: EAQVTQNPRYLITVTGKKLTVTCSQNMNHEYMSWYRQDPGLGLRQIYYSMNVEVTDKGDVPEGYKVSRKEKRNFPLILESPSPNQTSLYFCASSAQTNEKLFFGSGTQLSVL.

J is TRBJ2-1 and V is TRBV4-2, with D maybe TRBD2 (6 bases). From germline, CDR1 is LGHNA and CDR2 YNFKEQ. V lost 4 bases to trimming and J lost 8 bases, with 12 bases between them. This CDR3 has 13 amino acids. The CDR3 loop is CASSPLEGDEQFF. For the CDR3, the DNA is TGTGCCAGCAGCCCTCTGGAGGGTGATGAGCAGTTCTTC.

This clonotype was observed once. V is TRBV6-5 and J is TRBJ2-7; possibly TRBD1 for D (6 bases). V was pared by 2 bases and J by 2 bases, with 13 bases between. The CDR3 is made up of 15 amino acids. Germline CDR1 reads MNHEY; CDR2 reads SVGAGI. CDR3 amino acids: CASSYEVQGTYEQYF. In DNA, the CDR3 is TGTGCCAGCAGTTACGAGGTCCAGGGGACCTACGAGCAGTACTTC.